This is a list of T cell receptor beta chains from one sample in a study of blood T cell repertoires in COVID-19. Sequenced by immunoSEQ multiplex PCR; TCRdb stores in-frame clones only, minus some. The sample has some 200,000 clones, approximately 82% seen once. Sequencing input: peripheral blood. The origin of the receptors is a woman aged 40 to 49 who had recovered from COVID-19. The CDR3 runs from the conserved cysteine through the conserved F or W. Fields, in order: clone size, J gene, V gene, D gene, CDR3 DNA, CDR3 protein. D genes are given only for firm matches. Not all rows give a size; the values are once, few, many and, for expanded clones, a class.

NA	TRBJ1-5	TRBV2	TRBD1	TGTGCCAGCAAAGGACAGGGGAATCAGCCCCAGCATTTT	CASKGQGNQPQHF
few	TRBJ2-7	TRBV7-2	NA	TGTGCCAGCAGCTCCGGGGGTTTTTCATACTCCTACGAGCAGTACTTC	CASSSGGFSYSYEQYF
once	TRBJ2-1	TRBV5-6	TRBD2	TGTGCCAGCAGCAGACTAGCGGGCAAGACCTACAATGAGCAGTTCTTC	CASSRLAGKTYNEQFF
NA	TRBJ1-2	TRBV2	TRBD1	TGTGCCAGCAGCCCCGACAGGGAAGGTGGCTACACCTTC	CASSPDREGGYTF
NA	TRBJ2-1	TRBV21-1	NA	TGTGCCATCAAAGCGGGTTCCTACAATGAGCAGTTCTTC	CAIKAGSYNEQFF
NA	TRBJ1-2	TRBV6-1	NA	TGTGCCAGCAGTGAATCTCGTCGCAGGGCGAACTATGGCTACACCTTC	CASSESRRRANYGYTF
NA	TRBJ1-6	TRBV6-5	NA	TGTGCCAGCAGTAAACAGGGTCCCCATAATTCACCCCTCCACTTT	CASSKQGPHNSPLHF
NA	TRBJ1-2	TRBV6-6	NA	TGTGCCAGCAGCCTGGGCCAATCCGTGGCCGGCTACACCTTC	CASSLGQSVAGYTF
NA	TRBJ1-2	TRBV5-6	NA	TGTGCCAGCAGCTTGGGGGAGATCTATGGCTACACCTTC	CASSLGEIYGYTF
NA	TRBJ2-1	TRBV5-1	TRBD1	TGCGCCAGCAGCTTGGAGGGGGCAGGGTTGGGTGAGCAGTTCTTC	CASSLEGAGLGEQFF
NA	TRBJ1-2	TRBV2	NA	TGTGCCAGCAGTGAGGTGCGGGATCTCTATGGCTACACCTTC	CASSEVRDLYGYTF
NA	TRBJ2-2	TRBV6-6	NA	TGTGCCAGCTCGTCAGTAAACACCGGGGAGCTGTTTTTT	CASSSVNTGELFF
NA	TRBJ2-7	TRBV12-3/TRBV12-4	NA	TGTGCCAGCAGTTTAGTCGAACGGGGTATGGAGTACTTC	CASSLVERGMEYF
NA	TRBJ2-5	TRBV3-1/TRBV3-2	TRBD2	TGTGCCAGCAGCCTATGGACTAGCGGGAAAGTACAAGAGACCCAGTACTTC	CASSLWTSGKVQETQYF
NA	TRBJ2-7	TRBV27	NA	TGTGCCAGCAGTTTATATGGGGGCTCCCCTTTTTACGAGCAGTACTTC	CASSLYGGSPFYEQYF
NA	TRBJ2-1	TRBV28	NA	TGTGCCAGCAGTATTAGCAATGAGCAGTTCTTC	CASSISNEQFF
once	TRBJ2-1	TRBV14	NA	TGTGCCAGCAGCCACAGAGGGTGGAATGAGCAGTTCTTC	CASSHRGWNEQFF
few	TRBJ1-5	TRBV6-5	NA	TGTGCCAGCAGTTACCAAGGGGATCAGCCCCAGCATTTT	CASSYQGDQPQHF
once	TRBJ1-5	TRBV29-1	NA	TGCAGCGTTGAAGATCGGGATCAGCCCCAGCATTTT	CSVEDRDQPQHF
NA	TRBJ2-7	TRBV3-1/TRBV3-2	TRBD1	TGTGCCAGCAGCCAACCGGGACAGGGGGTATACGAGCAGTACTTC	CASSQPGQGVYEQYF
NA	TRBJ2-2	TRBV11-3	NA	TGTGCCAGCAGCTTAGAAGGGACAAAAAAAACCGGGGAGCTGTTTTTT	CASSLEGTKKTGELFF
NA	TRBJ1-2	TRBV3-1/TRBV3-2	NA	TGTGCCAGCAGCCCTACACGGGACTTACCTAACTATGGCTACACCTTC	CASSPTRDLPNYGYTF
few	TRBJ1-3	TRBV10-3	TRBD1	TGTGCCATCAGTGACCCTTGGGGACAGGGGGGAAACACCATATATTTT	CAISDPWGQGGNTIYF
NA	TRBJ1-5	TRBV5-6	NA	TGTGCCAGATCCCAAAGCAATCAGCCCCAGCATTTT	CARSQSNQPQHF
NA	TRBJ2-7	TRBV29-1	NA	TGCAGCGTTACCAGGGACTCCTACGAGCAGTACTTC	CSVTRDSYEQYF
NA	TRBJ2-7	TRBV7-2	NA	TGTGCCAGCAGCCAAGCGTCGACAGAAGAGCAGTACTTC	CASSQASTEEQYF
NA	TRBJ1-4	TRBV19	TRBD1	TGTGCCAGTAACAGGGGGACAGCAACTAATGAAAAACTGTTTTTT	CASNRGTATNEKLFF